This T cell receptor (beta chain) was sequenced in a study of T cells after posttransplantation cyclophosphamide. Points from the study as a whole: Skin or GI-infiltrating T cells shared few TRB sequences with blood. Donor CD8+ memory clones often dominated recipient blood repertoires at later times.

The CDR3 consists of 15 residues. V lost 3 bases, J lost 3 bases, and 5 bases stayed unmatched. The germline V gene has CDR1 SGHNT and CDR2 YYREEE (reference sequence). Libraries were prepared by immunoSEQ multiplex PCR; TCRdb keeps only in-frame clonotypes and omits some of them. The sample records about 32,000 clones, 70% to 90% being singletons. This clone has a single count. Its specificity is unknown. The sequence was obtained from a woman between 40 and 50 years old with a blood cancer, CMV-positive, and with a related stem cell donor. Input material: PBMCs. The rearrangement uses TRBV5-4 and TRBJ2-7; 11 bases agree with TRBD1. CDR3 nucleotide sequence: TGTGCCAGCAGCTGGGGGACAGGGGGGGGCTACGAGCAGTACTTC. This translates into CASSWGTGGGYEQYF.